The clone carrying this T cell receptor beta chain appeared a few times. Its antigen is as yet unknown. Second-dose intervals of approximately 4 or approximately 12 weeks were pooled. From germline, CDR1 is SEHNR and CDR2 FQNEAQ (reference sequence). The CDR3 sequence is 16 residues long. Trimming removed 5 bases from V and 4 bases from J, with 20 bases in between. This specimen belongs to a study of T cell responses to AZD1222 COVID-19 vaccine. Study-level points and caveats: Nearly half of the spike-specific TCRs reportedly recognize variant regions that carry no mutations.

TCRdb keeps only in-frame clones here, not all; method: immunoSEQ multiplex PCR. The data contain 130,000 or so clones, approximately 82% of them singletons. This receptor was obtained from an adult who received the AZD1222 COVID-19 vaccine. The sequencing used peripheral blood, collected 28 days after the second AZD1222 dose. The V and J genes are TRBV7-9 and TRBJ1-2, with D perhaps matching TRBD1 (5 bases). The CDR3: CASSPLGRGGLYGYTF. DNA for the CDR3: TGTGCCAGCAGCCCCCTCGGAAGGGGAGGACTCTATGGCTACACCTTC.